The next 6 T cell receptor beta chains were all read from a single sample in a study of blood T cell repertoires in COVID-19. Sequenced by immunoSEQ multiplex PCR; TCRdb stores in-frame clones only, minus some. The sample records 29,000 or so clones, around 80% being singletons. Material for sequencing was peripheral blood. Every receptor here comes from a woman in her 70s with acute or convalescent COVID-19.

This clone was detected once. The rearrangement links TRBV7-2 to TRBJ2-7, with TRBD2 matching over 10 bases. Germline CDR1 reads SGHTA; CDR2 reads FQGNSA. Trimming removed 5 bases from V and 5 bases from J; junction bases left unmatched: 9. The CDR3 runs 15 residues. The CDR3 coding sequence is TGTGCCAGCAGCCCCCCGGGACTAGCGTTTAACGAGCAGTACTTC. Translation gives CASSPPGLAFNEQYF.

The chain uses TRBV4-2 and TRBJ2-3; 9 bases line up with TRBD2. This CDR3 region has 15 residues. The V gene end was trimmed by 4 bases and the J gene end by 4 bases; junction bases not matched to a gene: 6. The germline V gene has CDR1 LGHNA and CDR2 YNFKEQ. CDR3 region: CASSPAGGTSDTQYF. The CDR3 DNA follows: TGTGCCAGCAGCCCAGCGGGGGGCACCTCAGATACGCAGTATTTT.

This chain links TRBV5-6 with TRBJ2-7; TRBD2 aligns across 8 bases. Germline V CDR1 and CDR2: SGHDT, YYEEEE. V gave up 3 bases and J gave up 6 bases; unmatched junction bases: 5. The CDR3 sequence is 13 residues long. CDR3 bases: TGTGCCAGCAGCTGGACTAGCAGCCGCGAGCAGTACTTC. It yields the protein CASSWTSSREQYF.

The V call is TRBV28, the J call TRBJ1-1; the D gene is possibly TRBD1 (5 bases). CDR3 length: 13 amino acids. CDR1 and CDR2 (germline): MDHEN, SYDVKM. Trimming removed 3 bases from V and 3 bases from J, with 8 bases in between. The DNA for the CDR3 is TGTGCCAGCAGTTTCTGGGGGGACACTGAAGCTTTCTTT. Its protein is CASSFWGDTEAFF.

By proportion, this clone is medium-sized (0.01 to 0.1%). The chain couples TRBV4-2 to TRBJ1-3, with TRBD1 as a possible D gene (5 bases). From germline, CDR1 is LGHNA and CDR2 YNFKEQ. V was trimmed by 0 bases and J by 0 bases, leaving 9 bases between them. This CDR3 spans 16 amino acids. CDR3 DNA: TGTGCCAGCAGCCAAGAATCAGGGTCCTCTGGAAACACCATATATTTT. It specifies CASSQESGSSGNTIYF.

Here the CDR3 DNA reads TGTGCCATCAGTGCCCCAGCGGGAGGGGGCTACGAGCAGTACTTC. This codes for CAISAPAGGGYEQYF. The chain recombines TRBV10-3 with TRBJ2-7; 10 positions match TRBD2. Trimming took 4 bases from V and 3 from J; bases not matched to a gene: 6. The CDR3 covers 15 residues. The germline V gene has CDR1 ENHRY and CDR2 SYGVKD.